This T cell receptor (beta chain) was obtained from a study of T cell repertoires in aging, cancer and after chemotherapy (dated by TCRdb to between 2018 and 2021). Broadly, across the study: The donors fell into six age groups ranging from 30 or younger to 70 or older, and each group had at least three individuals. In the solid tumor group, the paired samples taken before and after chemotherapy came from brain tumor (glioblastoma) patients given temozolomide-based therapy. Approximately 10 million TCR reads were contained in the full dataset. To look at immunoaging and at how T cells reconstitute after chemotherapy, the study profiled TCR beta repertoires in peripheral blood from both healthy donors and cancer patients. A cohort of 218 cancer patients (approximately 90 with hematological and roughly 120 with solid cancers) was assembled, and 95 to 100 healthy donors were included as a reference group.

Study-level results and caveats: According to the authors, the repertoire data do not allow conclusions to be drawn about immunological memory after chemotherapy. In healthy donors, the decline in TCR diversity with age was mainly explained by loss of richness, whereas in cancer patients loss of evenness was also found to contribute. An increase in median generation probability over the chemotherapy interval was observed in both cancer cohorts, suggesting that the repertoire was reconstituted through rebound thymic output. Untreated patients with hematological or solid cancers showed significantly lower blood TCR diversity and higher clonality than age-matched healthy donors.

With respect to this clonotype: It has no known antigen specificity. No base quality values were provided; no much bigger clone lies one nucleotide off.

Genomic DNA extracted from peripheral blood, rather than sorted cells or RNA, was used as the source for amplification of TCR beta rearrangements. Rearranged TRB sequences spanning V, D and J segments were amplified in a multiplex touch-down PCR with a mixed TRB-A/B primer pool. Illumina adapters and sample indices were attached to the amplicons through two consecutive PCR reactions run with Phusion HS II polymerase. Amplicons were gel-purified with the NucleoSpin Gel and PCR Clean-up kit, then checked with Qubit and an Agilent 2100 Bioanalyzer. The libraries were sequenced on an Illumina MiSeq with 600-cycle, single-indexed, paired-end runs. Per the original workflow: MiXCR versions 2.12 and 3.0.5 were used to process the TRB sequences. A clone was defined as each unique CDR3 nucleotide sequence, and only productive sequences supported by at least two reads were kept. The repertoire metrics were Shannon diversity, evenness, clonality (defined as one minus evenness), and alpha-parameterized diversity profiles covering alpha 0 to 5. The IGoR algorithm was used to compute generation probabilities of clones in paired pre- and post-chemotherapy samples. Starting from the raw public reads, TCRdb applied fastp trimming at Q25, assembled clones with MiXCR and retained in-frame beta chains. CDR3 protein duplicates are merged, each entry listing the most common genes and DNA. The V and J calls and clone size are TCRdb's, not the authors'. Within this sample are 1,000 to 1,500 distinct CDR3 sequences, with about 20% of them counted one time only. The top ten clonotypes cover roughly half of the sample.

The clonotype comes from a human donor with a solid tumor. The specimen was blood.

The nucleotide sequence is TGCAGTGCTAGAGATCGGGGGGGATCTAATGAAAAACTGTTTTTT. The translation is CSARDRGGSNEKLFF. The rearranged chain carries TRBV20-1 and TRBJ1-4, with a weak D call of TRBD1 (5 bases match). From its cysteine to its phenylalanine, the CDR3 spans 15 amino acids. CDR3 DNA only is kept here, 45 bases in frame from base 1. V gives up 0 bases and J gives up 3 bases, and the segment between their germline ends measures 11 bases. Per the germline V gene (reference sequence), DFQATT is the CDR1 and SNEGSKA is the CDR2.